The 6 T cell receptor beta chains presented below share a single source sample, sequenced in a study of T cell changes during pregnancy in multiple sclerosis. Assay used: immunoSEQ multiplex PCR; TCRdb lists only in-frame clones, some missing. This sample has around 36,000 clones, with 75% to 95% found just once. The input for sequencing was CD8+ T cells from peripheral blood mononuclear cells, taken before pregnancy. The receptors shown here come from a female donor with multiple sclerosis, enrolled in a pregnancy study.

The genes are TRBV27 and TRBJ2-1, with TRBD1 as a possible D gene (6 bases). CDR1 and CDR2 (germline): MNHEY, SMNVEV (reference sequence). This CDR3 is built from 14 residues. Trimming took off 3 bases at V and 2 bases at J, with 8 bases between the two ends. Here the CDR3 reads CASSFQGPYNEQFF. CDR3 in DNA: TGTGCCAGCAGTTTCCAGGGGCCCTACAATGAGCAGTTCTTC.

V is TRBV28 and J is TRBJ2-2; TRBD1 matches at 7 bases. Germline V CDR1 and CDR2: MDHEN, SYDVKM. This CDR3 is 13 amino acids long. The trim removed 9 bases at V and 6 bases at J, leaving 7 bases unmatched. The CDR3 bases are TGTGCCAGTAAATTGCAGGGGGCCGGGGAGCTGTTTTTT. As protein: CASKLQGAGELFF.

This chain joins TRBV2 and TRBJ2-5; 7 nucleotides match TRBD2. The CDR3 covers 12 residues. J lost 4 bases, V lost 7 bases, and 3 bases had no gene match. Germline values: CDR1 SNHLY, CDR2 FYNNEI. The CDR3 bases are TGTGCCAGCATGGGGGGGAGAGAGACCCAGTACTTC. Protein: CASMGGRETQYF.

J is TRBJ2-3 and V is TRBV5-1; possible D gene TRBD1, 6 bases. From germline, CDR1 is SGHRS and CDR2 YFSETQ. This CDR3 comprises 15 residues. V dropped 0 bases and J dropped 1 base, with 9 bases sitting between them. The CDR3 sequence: CASSLGEGGTDTQYF. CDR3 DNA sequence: TGCGCCAGCAGCTTGGGCGAGGGGGGCACAGATACGCAGTATTTT.

Here the CDR3 DNA reads TGTGCCAGCAGTTTTAGGGGACTAGCGGTATACAATGAGCAGTTCTTC. Translating it yields CASSFRGLAVYNEQFF. V and J are TRBV28 and TRBJ2-1, with 11 bases matching TRBD2. CDR1 and CDR2 (germline): MDHEN, SYDVKM. The CDR3 is 16 residues long. The V and J ends lost 3 bases and 4 bases, in that order; junction bases with no gene match: 5.

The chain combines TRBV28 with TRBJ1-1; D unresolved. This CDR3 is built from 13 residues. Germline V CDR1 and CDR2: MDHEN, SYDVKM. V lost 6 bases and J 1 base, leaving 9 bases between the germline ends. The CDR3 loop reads CASSLTGNTEAFF. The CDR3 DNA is TGTGCCAGCAGCCTGACGGGGAACACTGAAGCTTTCTTT.